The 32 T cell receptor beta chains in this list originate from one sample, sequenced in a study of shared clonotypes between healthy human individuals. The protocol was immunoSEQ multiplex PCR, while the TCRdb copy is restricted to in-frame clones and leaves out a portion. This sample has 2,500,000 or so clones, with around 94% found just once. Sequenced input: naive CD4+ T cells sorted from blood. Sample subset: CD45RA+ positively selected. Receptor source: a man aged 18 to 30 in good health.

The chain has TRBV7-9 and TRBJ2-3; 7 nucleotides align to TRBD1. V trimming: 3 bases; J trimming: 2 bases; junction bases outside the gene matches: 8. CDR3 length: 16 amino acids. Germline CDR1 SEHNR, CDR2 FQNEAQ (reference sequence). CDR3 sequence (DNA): TGTGCCAGCAGCTTTGGGGACAGAGCATCCACAGATACGCAGTATTTT. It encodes CASSFGDRASTDTQYF.

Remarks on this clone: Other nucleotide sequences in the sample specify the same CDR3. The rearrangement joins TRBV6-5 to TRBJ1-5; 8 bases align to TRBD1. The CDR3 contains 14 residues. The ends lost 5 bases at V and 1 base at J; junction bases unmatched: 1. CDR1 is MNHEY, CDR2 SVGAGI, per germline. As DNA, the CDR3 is TGTGCCAGCAGTCGACAGGGGAGCAATCAGCCCCAGCATTTT. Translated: CASSRQGSNQPQHF.

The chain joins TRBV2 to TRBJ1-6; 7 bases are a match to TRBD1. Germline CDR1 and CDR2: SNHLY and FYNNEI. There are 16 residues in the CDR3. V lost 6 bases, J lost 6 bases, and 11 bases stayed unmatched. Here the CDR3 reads CASSMTGLQTNSPLHF. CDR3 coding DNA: TGTGCCAGCAGCATGACAGGGCTTCAAACTAATTCACCCCTCCACTTT.

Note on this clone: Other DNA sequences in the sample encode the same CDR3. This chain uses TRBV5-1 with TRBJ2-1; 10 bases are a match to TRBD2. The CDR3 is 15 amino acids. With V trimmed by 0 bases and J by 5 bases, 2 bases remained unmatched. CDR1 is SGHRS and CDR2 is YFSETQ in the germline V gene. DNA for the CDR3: TGCGCCAGCAGCTTGGGGCTAGCGGGGGACAATGAGCAGTTCTTC. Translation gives CASSLGLAGDNEQFF.

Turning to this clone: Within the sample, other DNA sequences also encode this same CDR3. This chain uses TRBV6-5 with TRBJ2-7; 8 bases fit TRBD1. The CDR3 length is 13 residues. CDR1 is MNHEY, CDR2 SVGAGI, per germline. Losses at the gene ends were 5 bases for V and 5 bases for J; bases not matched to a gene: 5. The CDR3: CASSRQGAHEQYF. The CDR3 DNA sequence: TGTGCCAGCAGTCGTCAGGGGGCCCACGAGCAGTACTTC.

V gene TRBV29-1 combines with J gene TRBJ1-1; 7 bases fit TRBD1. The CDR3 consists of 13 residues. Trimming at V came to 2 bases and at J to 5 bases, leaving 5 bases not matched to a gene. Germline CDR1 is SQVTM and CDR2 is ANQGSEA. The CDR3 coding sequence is TGCAGCGTTGAAAGGACAGGCGGGACTGAAGCTTTCTTT. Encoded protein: CSVERTGGTEAFF. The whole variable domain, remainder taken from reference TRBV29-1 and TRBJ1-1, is SAVISQKPSRDICQRGTSLTIQCQVDSQVTMMFWYRQQPGQSLTLIATANQGSEATYESGFVIDKFPISRPNLTFSTLTVSNMSPEDSSIYLCSVERTGGTEAFFGQGTRLTVV.

The CDR3 reads CASSLDVLGNEQFF. CDR3 nucleotides: TGTGCCAGCAGCCTTGACGTCCTTGGGAATGAGCAGTTCTTC. The chain couples TRBV5-5 to TRBJ2-1; D is undetermined. CDR1 and CDR2 from the germline V gene are SGHKS and YYEKEE (reference sequence). V lost 4 bases to trimming and J lost 7 bases, with 15 bases between them. The CDR3 extends over 14 amino acids.

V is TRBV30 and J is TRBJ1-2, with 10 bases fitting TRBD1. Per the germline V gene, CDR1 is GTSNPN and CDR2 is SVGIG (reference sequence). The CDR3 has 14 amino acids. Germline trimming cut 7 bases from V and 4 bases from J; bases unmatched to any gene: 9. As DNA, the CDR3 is TGTGCCTATGTCGCGGGACAGGGGCCCTATGGCTACACCTTC. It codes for CAYVAGQGPYGYTF.

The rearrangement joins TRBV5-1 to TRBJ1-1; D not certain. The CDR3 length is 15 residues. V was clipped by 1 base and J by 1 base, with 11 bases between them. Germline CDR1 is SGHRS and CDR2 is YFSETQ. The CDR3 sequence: CASSLISAQNTEAFF. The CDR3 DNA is TGCGCCAGCAGCTTGATATCGGCCCAGAACACTGAAGCTTTCTTT.

The chain's CDR3 is CAWNGRGYNSPLHF. The CDR3 DNA is TGTGCCTGGAACGGGAGGGGGTACAATTCACCCCTCCACTTT. The rearrangement joins TRBV30 to TRBJ1-6; perhaps TRBD1 as D (6 bases). The CDR3 loop spans 14 amino acids. The germline gives CDR1 GTSNPN, CDR2 SVGIG (reference sequence). Trimming took 4 bases from V and 7 from J, leaving 14 bases between them.

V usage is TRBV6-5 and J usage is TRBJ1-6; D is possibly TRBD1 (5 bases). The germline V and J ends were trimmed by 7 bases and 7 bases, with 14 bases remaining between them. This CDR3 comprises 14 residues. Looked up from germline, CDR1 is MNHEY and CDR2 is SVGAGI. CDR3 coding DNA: TGTGCCAGCACCCCGGGGGGGACCAATTCACCCCTCCACTTT. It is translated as CASTPGGTNSPLHF.

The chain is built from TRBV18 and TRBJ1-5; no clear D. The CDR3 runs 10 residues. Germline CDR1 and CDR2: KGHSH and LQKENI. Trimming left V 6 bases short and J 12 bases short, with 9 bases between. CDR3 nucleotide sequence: TGTGCCAGCTCTCCGCCGGGCCAGCATTTT. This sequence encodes CASSPPGQHF.

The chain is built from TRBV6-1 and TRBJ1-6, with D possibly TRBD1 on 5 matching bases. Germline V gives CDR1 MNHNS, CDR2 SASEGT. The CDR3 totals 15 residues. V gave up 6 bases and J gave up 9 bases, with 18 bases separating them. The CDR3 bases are TGTGCCAGCAGCAGGGAGCTGGGGATCGGTTCACCCCTCCACTTT. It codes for CASSRELGIGSPLHF.

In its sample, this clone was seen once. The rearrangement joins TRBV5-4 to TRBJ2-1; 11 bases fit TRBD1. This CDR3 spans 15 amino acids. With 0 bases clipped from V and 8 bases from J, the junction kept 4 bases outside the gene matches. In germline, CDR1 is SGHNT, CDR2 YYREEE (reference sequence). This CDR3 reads CASSLVGQGADEQFF. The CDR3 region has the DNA TGTGCCAGCAGCTTGGTAGGACAGGGGGCGGATGAGCAGTTCTTC.

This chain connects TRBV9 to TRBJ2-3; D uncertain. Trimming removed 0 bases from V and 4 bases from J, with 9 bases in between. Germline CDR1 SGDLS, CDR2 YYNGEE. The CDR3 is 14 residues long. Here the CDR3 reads CASSVVSQADTQYF. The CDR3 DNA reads TGTGCCAGCAGCGTAGTTTCCCAGGCAGATACGCAGTATTTT.

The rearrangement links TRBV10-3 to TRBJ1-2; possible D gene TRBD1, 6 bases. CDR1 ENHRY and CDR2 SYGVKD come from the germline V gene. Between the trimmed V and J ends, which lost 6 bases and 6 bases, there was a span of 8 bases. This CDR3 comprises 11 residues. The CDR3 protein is CAIRGAHGYTF. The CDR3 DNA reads TGTGCCATCAGGGGGGCTCATGGCTACACCTTC.

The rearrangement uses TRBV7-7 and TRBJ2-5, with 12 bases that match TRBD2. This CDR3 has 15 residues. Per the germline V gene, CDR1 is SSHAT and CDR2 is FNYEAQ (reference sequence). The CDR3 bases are TGTGCTAGCGGCCGACTAGCGGGGGACACAGAGACCCAGTACTTC. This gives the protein CASGRLAGDTETQYF.

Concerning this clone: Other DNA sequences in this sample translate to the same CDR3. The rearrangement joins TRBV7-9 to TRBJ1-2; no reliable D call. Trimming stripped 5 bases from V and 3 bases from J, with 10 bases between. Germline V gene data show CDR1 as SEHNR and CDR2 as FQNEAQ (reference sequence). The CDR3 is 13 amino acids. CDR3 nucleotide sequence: TGTGCCAGCAGCCGGACGGCGGACTATGGCTACACCTTC. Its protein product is CASSRTADYGYTF. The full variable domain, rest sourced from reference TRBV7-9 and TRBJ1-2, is DTGVSQNPRHKITKRGQNVTFRCDPISEHNRLYWYRQTLGQGPEFLTYFQNEAQLEKSRLLSDRFSAERPKGSFSTLEIQRTEQGDSAMYLCASSRTADYGYTFGSGTRLTVV.

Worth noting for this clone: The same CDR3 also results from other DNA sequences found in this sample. CDR3 amino acids: CASSRQGTDTQYF. The CDR3 coding sequence is TGTGCCAGCAGCCGACAGGGCACAGATACGCAGTATTTT. This chain connects TRBV2 to TRBJ2-3; D is perhaps TRBD1 (6 bases). Trimming removed 6 bases at V and 1 base at J, with 8 bases between. The CDR3 totals 13 residues. CDR1 and CDR2 from the germline V gene are SNHLY and FYNNEI.

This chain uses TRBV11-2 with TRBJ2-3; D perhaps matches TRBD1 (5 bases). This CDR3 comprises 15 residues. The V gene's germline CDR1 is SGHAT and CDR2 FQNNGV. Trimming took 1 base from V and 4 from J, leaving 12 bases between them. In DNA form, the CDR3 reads TGTGCCAGCAGCTTAGCAGGGCGTGAGGCAGATACGCAGTATTTT. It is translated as CASSLAGREADTQYF.

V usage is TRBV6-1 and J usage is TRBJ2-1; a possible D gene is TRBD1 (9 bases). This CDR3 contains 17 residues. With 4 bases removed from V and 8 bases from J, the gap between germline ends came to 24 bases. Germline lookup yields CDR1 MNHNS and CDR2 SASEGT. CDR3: CASSGTGERELSHEQFF. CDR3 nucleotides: TGTGCCAGCAGTGGGACAGGGGAGCGGGAGTTGTCCCATGAGCAGTTCTTC.

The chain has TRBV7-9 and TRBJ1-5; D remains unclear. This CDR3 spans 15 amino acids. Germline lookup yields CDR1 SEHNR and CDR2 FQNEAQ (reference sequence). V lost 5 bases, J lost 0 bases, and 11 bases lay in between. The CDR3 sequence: CASSPRGDSNQPQHF. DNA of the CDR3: TGTGCCAGCAGCCCGCGGGGAGATAGCAATCAGCCCCAGCATTTT.

CDR3 sequence reads: CASSLGRTGTNEKLFF. CDR3 nucleotide sequence: TGTGCCAGCAGCTTGGGGCGGACAGGGACTAATGAAAAACTGTTTTTT. The rearrangement uses TRBV5-5 and TRBJ1-4, with 8 bases matching TRBD1. Germline V gene lookup returns CDR1 SGHKS and CDR2 YYEKEE (reference sequence). This CDR3 is 16 amino acids long. V was clipped by 0 bases and J by 2 bases; unmatched bases: 3.

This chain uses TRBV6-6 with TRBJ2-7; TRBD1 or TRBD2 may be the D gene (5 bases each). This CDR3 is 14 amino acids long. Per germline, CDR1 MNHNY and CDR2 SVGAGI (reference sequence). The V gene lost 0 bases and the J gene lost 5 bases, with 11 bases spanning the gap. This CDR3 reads CASSYSGVWDEQYF. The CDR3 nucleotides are TGTGCCAGCAGTTACTCGGGGGTTTGGGACGAGCAGTACTTC.

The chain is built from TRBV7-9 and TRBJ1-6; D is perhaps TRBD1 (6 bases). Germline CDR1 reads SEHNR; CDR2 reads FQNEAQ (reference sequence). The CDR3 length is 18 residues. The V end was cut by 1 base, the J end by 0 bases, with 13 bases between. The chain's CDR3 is CASSLGDIPLSYNSPLHF. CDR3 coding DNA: TGTGCCAGCAGCTTAGGGGACATACCCCTCTCCTATAATTCACCCCTCCACTTT.

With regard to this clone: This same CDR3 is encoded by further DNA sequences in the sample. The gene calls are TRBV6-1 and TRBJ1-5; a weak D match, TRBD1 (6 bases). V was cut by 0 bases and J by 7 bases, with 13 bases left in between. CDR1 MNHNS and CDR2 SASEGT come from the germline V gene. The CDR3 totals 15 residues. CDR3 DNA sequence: TGTGCCAGCAGTGAAGCAGGGGGGGCGCGACAGCCCCAGCATTTT. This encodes CASSEAGGARQPQHF.

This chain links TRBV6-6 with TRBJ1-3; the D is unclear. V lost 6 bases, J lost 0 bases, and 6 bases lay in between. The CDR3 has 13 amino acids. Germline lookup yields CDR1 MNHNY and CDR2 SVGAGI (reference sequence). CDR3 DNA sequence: TGTGCCAGCAGGTTGATCTCTGGAAACACCATATATTTT. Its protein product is CASRLISGNTIYF.

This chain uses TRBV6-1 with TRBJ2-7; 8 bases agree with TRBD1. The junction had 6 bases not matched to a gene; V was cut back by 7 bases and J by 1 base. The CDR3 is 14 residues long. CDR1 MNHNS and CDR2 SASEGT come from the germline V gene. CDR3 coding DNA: TGTGCCAGCACCGGGACAGGTAATTCCTACGAGCAGTACTTC. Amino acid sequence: CASTGTGNSYEQYF.

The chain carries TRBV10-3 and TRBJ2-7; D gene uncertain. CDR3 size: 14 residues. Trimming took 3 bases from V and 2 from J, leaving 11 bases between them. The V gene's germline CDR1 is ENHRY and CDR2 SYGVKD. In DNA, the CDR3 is TGTGCCATCAGTGACCCGGACGGAACCTACGAGCAGTACTTC. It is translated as CAISDPDGTYEQYF.

The CDR3 here is CASSPAREGGELFF. The CDR3 nucleotides are TGTGCCAGCTCACCCGCCCGGGAAGGCGGGGAGCTGTTTTTT. V is TRBV18 and J is TRBJ2-2; D possibly corresponds to TRBD2 (5 bases). The CDR3 covers 14 residues. Trimming removed 3 bases from V and 7 bases from J, with 12 bases in between. Germline CDR1 is KGHSH and CDR2 is LQKENI. Combining the CDR3 with reference TRBV18 and TRBJ2-2 gives the whole variable domain NAGVMQNPRHLVRRRGQEARLRCSPMKGHSHVYWYRQLPEEGLKFMVYLQKENIIDESGMPKERFSAEFPKEGPSILRIQQVVRGDSAAYFCASSPAREGGELFFGEGSRLTVL.

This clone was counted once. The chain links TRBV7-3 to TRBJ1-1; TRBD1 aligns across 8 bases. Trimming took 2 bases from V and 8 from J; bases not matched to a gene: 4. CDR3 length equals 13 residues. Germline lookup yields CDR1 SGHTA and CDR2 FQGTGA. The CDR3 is CASSLLQGGEAFF. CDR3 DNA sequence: TGTGCCAGCAGCTTACTACAGGGGGGCGAAGCTTTCTTT.

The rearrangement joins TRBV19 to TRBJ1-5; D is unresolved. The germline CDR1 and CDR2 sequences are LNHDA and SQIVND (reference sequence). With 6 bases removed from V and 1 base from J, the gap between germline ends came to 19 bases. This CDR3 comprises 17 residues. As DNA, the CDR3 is TGTGCCAGTAGGGTCCTCGGGGTCGGAATCAGCAATCAGCCCCAGCATTTT. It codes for CASRVLGVGISNQPQHF.